This entry lists 28 T cell receptor beta chains sequenced from one sample in a study of metastatic and nonmetastatic thyroid tumors. TCRdb re-analyzed the PCR reads using MiXCR. The data show 25,000 to 30,000 clones, over 20% seen once. Thyroid surgery was preceded by no treatment in any patient. Source material: blood. The receptors shown here come from a female donor with papillary thyroid cancer or a benign thyroid nodule (not recorded which). Some clones in this sample may be carry-over from other donors' samples.

This clone was observed many times. The CDR3 sequence is CASSATGGRANVLTF. The DNA for the CDR3 is TGTGCCAGCAGCGCGACAGGGGGGAGGGCCAACGTCCTGACTTTC. The V gene is TRBV9, the J gene TRBJ2-6; 9 bases match TRBD1. The germline CDR1 and CDR2 sequences are SGDLS and YYNGEE. The trim removed 3 bases at V and 5 bases at J, leaving 3 bases unmatched. The length of the CDR3 is 15 residues.

The V gene is TRBV30, the J gene TRBJ2-3, with D tentatively TRBD2 (5 bases). This CDR3 contains 17 residues. Germline CDR1 and CDR2: GTSNPN and SVGIG (reference sequence). V shed 0 bases and J shed 0 bases, with 16 bases lying between them. The CDR3 sequence is CAWSVGFGDWSTDTQYF. The CDR3 DNA sequence: TGTGCCTGGAGTGTAGGTTTCGGGGATTGGAGCACAGATACGCAGTATTTT.

This clone has more than one count but fewer than ten. V and J are TRBV6-1 and TRBJ1-3; no firm D call. Germline CDR1 MNHNS, CDR2 SASEGT. Trimming shortened V by 4 bases and J by 4 bases, and 14 bases separated the two germline ends. The CDR3 has 15 amino acids. Written as DNA, the CDR3 is TGTGCCAGCAGTGTGTATGGGTCCGAAGGAAACACCATATATTTT. Translating gives CASSVYGSEGNTIYF.

This chain links TRBV7-2 with TRBJ1-2; 7 bases map to TRBD1. Germline V gives CDR1 SGHTA, CDR2 FQGNSA. V was pared by 1 base and J by 6 bases, with 5 bases of the junction left unmatched. The CDR3 has 14 amino acids. The CDR3 protein is CASSLGQGLNGYTF. Written as DNA, the CDR3 is TGTGCCAGCAGCTTAGGACAGGGTCTCAATGGCTACACCTTC.

This chain links TRBV15 with TRBJ2-3; TRBD2 agrees at 11 bases. The CDR3 contains 18 residues. The J segment lost 2 bases and the V segment lost 0 bases, leaving 7 bases of the junction unmatched. The germline CDR1 and CDR2 sequences are LNHNV and YYDKDF (reference sequence). The CDR3 spells CATSRDTLAGAPTDTQYF. CDR3 DNA: TGTGCCACCAGCAGAGATACACTAGCGGGAGCCCCCACAGATACGCAGTATTTT.

By proportion, this clone is medium-sized (0.01 to 0.1%). This chain links TRBV6-1 with TRBJ1-2, with D uncertain. Germline CDR1 reads MNHNS; CDR2 reads SASEGT. The germline V and J ends were trimmed by 6 bases and 0 bases, with 11 bases remaining between them. This CDR3 has 14 amino acids. DNA of the CDR3: TGTGCCAGCAGCCGGGGATTACCTAACTATGGCTACACCTTC. Amino acids: CASSRGLPNYGYTF.

This clone has ten or more counts. Other DNA sequences from this sample encode an identical CDR3 as well. This chain joins TRBV5-6 and TRBJ1-1; D gene uncertain. The CDR3 has 12 residues. V lost 4 bases to trimming and J lost 6 bases, with 10 bases between them. The germline V gene has CDR1 SGHDT and CDR2 YYEEEE. The CDR3 DNA reads as TGTGCCAGCAGCCCCGGAAGATCTGAAGCTTTCTTT. Translated, it gives CASSPGRSEAFF.

Notes on this clone: Sequence at one end of the junction differs from germline and may be a read error. This rearrangement joins TRBV11-2 to TRBJ2-3; 12 bases fit TRBD1. This CDR3 has 16 amino acids. Per the germline V gene, CDR1 is SGHAT and CDR2 is FQNNGV. CDR3 residues: CAGSVGTGGKAYTQYF. The CDR3 DNA reads TGTGCCGGCAGCGTTGGGACAGGGGGCAAAGCCTATACGCAGTATTTT.

A note on this clone: Its ends do not fully match the called genes, so a read error is possible. Other DNA variants within this sample encode the same CDR3. The V call is TRBV30, the J call TRBJ2-2; perhaps TRBD1 as D (5 bases). The germline V gene encodes CDR1 GTSNPN and CDR2 SVGIG (reference sequence). CDR3 length: 14 amino acids. CDR3 region: CAWSVLQGAGELFF. CDR3 in DNA: TGCGCCTGGAGTGTACTTCAAGGGGCCGGTGAGCTGTTTTTT. The full variable domain, with the rest looked up from reference TRBV30 and TRBJ2-2, is SQTIHQWPATLVQPVGSPLSLECTVEGTSNPNLYWYRQAAGRGLQLLFYSVGIGQISSEVPQNLSASRPQDRQFILSSKKLLLSDSGFYLCAWSVLQGAGELFFGEGSRLTVL.

This clone has at least ten counts. This sequence joins TRBV5-1 and TRBJ1-4; D perhaps matches TRBD1 (5 bases). Germline CDR1 and CDR2: SGHRS and YFSETQ. The CDR3 is made up of 14 amino acids. V was pared by 0 bases and J by 8 bases, with 11 bases between. CDR3 in amino acids: CASSLGGTREKLFF. CDR3 DNA: TGCGCCAGCAGCTTGGGGGGCACTCGGGAAAAACTGTTTTTT.

This clone was seen repeatedly, ten times or more. V usage is TRBV20-1 and J usage is TRBJ2-5, with 11 nucleotides matching TRBD2. The CDR3 spans 15 residues. Trimming at V came to 3 bases and at J to 1 base, leaving 4 bases not matched to a gene. The V gene's germline CDR1 is DFQATT and CDR2 SNEGSKA (reference sequence). The CDR3 sequence is CSARGTSGAQETQYF. For the CDR3, the DNA is TGCAGTGCTAGGGGGACTAGCGGAGCCCAAGAGACCCAGTACTTC.

The gene calls are TRBV2 and TRBJ2-7; D possibly corresponds to TRBD1 (6 bases). Germline CDR1 is SNHLY and CDR2 is FYNNEI. V dropped 2 bases and J dropped 5 bases, with 13 bases sitting between them. The CDR3 runs to 14 residues. This CDR3 is CASSENRVYHEQYV. In DNA form, the CDR3 reads TGTGCCAGCAGTGAAAACAGGGTGTACCACGAGCAGTACGTC.

This clone was detected many times. The V and J genes are TRBV5-6 and TRBJ1-2, with D possibly being TRBD1 (5 bases). This CDR3 is built from 15 residues. Trimming removed 1 base at V and 5 bases at J, with 15 bases between. Germline CDR1 is SGHDT and CDR2 is YYEEEE. CDR3 sequence reads: CASSLIVGGRYGYTF. The CDR3 nucleotides are TGTGCCAGCAGCTTGATTGTGGGGGGTAGATATGGCTACACCTTC.

This clone was found many times. The chain links TRBV3-1 to TRBJ2-5, with 9 bases lining up with TRBD2. The trim removed 1 base at V and 4 bases at J, leaving 4 bases unmatched. The CDR3 totals 15 residues. From germline, CDR1 is LGHDT and CDR2 YNNKEL (reference sequence). The CDR3 coding sequence is TGTGCCAGCAGCCAAGGGTTAGCGGGAGTAGAGACCCAGTACTTC. This encodes CASSQGLAGVETQYF.

The CDR3 DNA sequence: TGTGCCAGCACCAAAATAGGGGGAGTTTACAATGAGCAGTTCTTC. Translated, it gives CASTKIGGVYNEQFF. The chain couples TRBV11-1 to TRBJ2-1, with D perhaps matching TRBD1 (6 bases). The germline CDR1 and CDR2 sequences are SGHAT and FQDESV (reference sequence). V was trimmed by 7 bases and J by 4 bases, leaving 17 bases between them. The CDR3 covers 15 residues.

In this sample, this clone turned up once. V gene TRBV9 combines with J gene TRBJ2-6; possibly TRBD2 for D (5 bases). This CDR3 region has 15 residues. With 2 bases removed from V and 8 bases from J, the gap between germline ends came to 14 bases. Germline-derived CDR1 and CDR2 are SGDLS and YYNGEE. CDR3 in DNA: TGTGCCAGCAGCGTGGAGGCCTCTTGGTCCAACGTCCTGACTTTC. Amino acid sequence: CASSVEASWSNVLTF.

Notes on this clone: In this CDR3 the conserved last residue, phenylalanine or tryptophan, is missing, so a read error is likely. The rearrangement links TRBV6-1 to TRBJ2-1, with D possibly TRBD2 on 6 matching bases. Germline lookup yields CDR1 MNHNS and CDR2 SASEGT. There are 14 residues in the CDR3. Trimming left V 5 bases short and J 4 bases short, with 12 bases between. CDR3 nucleotides: TGTGCCAGCAGTCGACCAGCGGGTTACAATGAGCAGTTCCTC. This encodes CASSRPAGYNEQFL.

By frequency in the sample, this clone is medium-sized. The chain links TRBV6-2 or TRBV6-3 to TRBJ2-1; possibly TRBD1 for D (5 bases). CDR1 and CDR2 (germline): MNHEY, SVGEGT. Deletions cut 5 bases from V and 5 bases from J, with 10 bases between. The CDR3 is 13 amino acids. The CDR3 sequence: CASSRDSHNEQFF. CDR3 nucleotide sequence: TGTGCCAGCAGTCGCGACAGCCACAATGAGCAGTTCTTC.

This clone occurred once. The J gene is TRBJ2-7, the V gene TRBV20-1; D is tentatively TRBD1 or TRBD2 (5 bases each). Germline V lookup: CDR1 DFQATT, CDR2 SNEGSKA (reference sequence). The CDR3 is made up of 13 amino acids. Trimming removed 5 bases at V and 2 bases at J, with 13 bases between. CDR3 sequence reads: CSAHTGTPYEQYF. CDR3 in DNA: TGCAGTGCTCATACCGGGACCCCCTACGAGCAGTACTTC.

The V and J genes are TRBV30 and TRBJ1-2; D uncertain. Germline CDR1 is GTSNPN and CDR2 is SVGIG (reference sequence). CDR3 length: 13 amino acids. With 3 bases removed from V and 2 bases from J, the gap between germline ends came to 10 bases. DNA for the CDR3: TGTGCCTGGAGCGCAGACCGCAACTATGGCTACACCTTC. Its protein is CAWSADRNYGYTF.

This clone was counted many times. The CDR3 bases are TGCGCCAGCAGCTTGGGGGACTCTGGAAACACCATATATTTT. This translates into CASSLGDSGNTIYF. The rearrangement uses TRBV5-1 and TRBJ1-3; no clear D. This CDR3 comprises 14 residues. CDR1 SGHRS and CDR2 YFSETQ come from the germline V gene. V lost 0 bases to trimming and J lost 0 bases, with 4 bases between them.

This chain connects TRBV20-1 to TRBJ2-7; TRBD1 matches at 11 bases. This CDR3 comprises 15 residues. V was pared by 2 bases and J by 6 bases, with 9 bases of the junction left unmatched. Germline V gene lookup returns CDR1 DFQATT and CDR2 SNEGSKA (reference sequence). The CDR3 DNA is TGCAGTGCTAGATATCCGGACAGGGGGCTGTTCGAGCAGTACTTC. It specifies CSARYPDRGLFEQYF.

Of note for this clone: The same CDR3 arises from other DNA sequences in this sample as well. The CDR3 sequence is CASSPEGTSGTDTQYF. The CDR3 DNA reads TGCGCCAGCAGCCCCGAAGGGACTAGCGGAACAGATACGCAGTATTTT. The chain couples TRBV4-1 to TRBJ2-3, with TRBD2 matching over 11 bases. In germline, CDR1 is MGHRA, CDR2 YSYEKL. CDR3 size: 16 residues. Germline trimming cut 4 bases from V and 3 bases from J; bases unmatched to any gene: 6.

In regard to this clone: One end of the junction does not line up with germline, which may come from a read error. The rearrangement joins TRBV24-1 to TRBJ2-3; 7 nucleotides line up with TRBD1. In germline, CDR1 is KGHDR, CDR2 SFDVKD. This CDR3 has 16 amino acids. CDR3 sequence reads: CATSYYGTASTYTQYF. DNA for the CDR3: TGTGCCACCAGTTACTATGGGACAGCTAGCACATATACGCAGTATTTT.

This clone occurred many times. The J gene is TRBJ2-5, the V gene TRBV7-6; D might be TRBD1 (5 bases). The CDR3 is 15 residues long. Trimming cost V 5 bases and J 1 base, with 14 bases left between them. Germline values: CDR1 SGHVS, CDR2 FNYEAQ. The CDR3 DNA reads TGTGCCAGCAGCCTGATGGGCCAGGGCCAAGAGACCCAGTACTTC. Protein product: CASSLMGQGQETQYF.

This clone was found a few times. V gene TRBV29-1 combines with J gene TRBJ1-1, with TRBD1 matching over 8 bases. The CDR3 covers 12 residues. Germline CDR1 is SQVTM and CDR2 is ANQGSEA. V trimming: 8 bases; J trimming: 2 bases; junction bases outside the gene matches: 4. The CDR3 region is CSIGTGNTEAFF. CDR3 in DNA: TGCAGCATAGGGACAGGCAACACTGAAGCTTTCTTT.

This clone was seen a handful of times. The junction departs from the called germline gene at one end, perhaps through a read error. The CDR3 protein is CASSLACGTGELFF. CDR3 sequence (DNA): TGTGCCAGCAGTCTAGCGTGTGGAACCGGGGAGCTGTTTTTT. V usage is TRBV12-3 or TRBV12-4 and J usage is TRBJ2-2; weak D call: TRBD2 (6 bases). This CDR3 is built from 14 residues.

This rearrangement joins TRBV30 to TRBJ2-7; D is uncertain. Germline V CDR1 and CDR2: GTSNPN, SVGIG (reference sequence). V lost 1 base to trimming and J lost 1 base, with 8 bases between them. The CDR3 spans 13 residues. In DNA, the CDR3 is TGTGCCTGGAGTGGTTCGGCGTCCTACGAGCAGTACTTC. Translation gives CAWSGSASYEQYF.